This T cell receptor beta chain was profiled in a study of T cell responses to AZD1222 COVID-19 vaccine. V was cut by 0 bases and J by 4 bases, with 12 bases left in between. The germline V gene encodes CDR1 SGHRS and CDR2 YFSETQ. The CDR3 has 15 amino acids. Repertoires were generated with immunoSEQ multiplex PCR, while TCRdb's copy carries only in-frame clones and drops some. The data show some 140,000 clones, about 88% seen once. The chain carries TRBV5-1 and TRBJ2-3; D might be TRBD1 (6 bases). The material was peripheral blood, obtained on day 0 of AZD1222 vaccination. This TCR was sampled from an adult in good health. The CDR3 DNA sequence: TGCGCCAGCAGCTTGGGGGCAGGGGAAGCAGATACGCAGTATTTT. Its translation: CASSLGAGEADTQYF.